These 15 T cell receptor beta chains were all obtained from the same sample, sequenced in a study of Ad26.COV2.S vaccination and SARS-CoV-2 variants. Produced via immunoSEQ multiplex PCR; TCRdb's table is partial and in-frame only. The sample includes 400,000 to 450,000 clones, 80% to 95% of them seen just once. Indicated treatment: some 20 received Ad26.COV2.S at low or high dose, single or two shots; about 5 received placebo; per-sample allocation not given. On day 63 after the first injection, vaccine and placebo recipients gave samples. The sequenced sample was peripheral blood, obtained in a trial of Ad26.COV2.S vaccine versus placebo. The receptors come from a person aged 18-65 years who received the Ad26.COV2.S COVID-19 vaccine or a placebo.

DNA of the CDR3: TGCAGCGTTGAGGACGGACTGACAAATGAGCAGTTCTTC. Protein sequence: CSVEDGLTNEQFF. The V call is TRBV29-1, the J call TRBJ2-1, with TRBD2 as a possible D gene (5 bases). CDR3 size: 13 residues. V was pared by 3 bases and J by 7 bases, with 13 bases between. Germline V gene data show CDR1 as SQVTM and CDR2 as ANQGSEA.

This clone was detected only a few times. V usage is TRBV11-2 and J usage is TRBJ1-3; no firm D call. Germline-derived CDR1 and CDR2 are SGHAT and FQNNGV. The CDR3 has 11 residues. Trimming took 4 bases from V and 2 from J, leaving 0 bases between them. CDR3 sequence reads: CASSSGNTIYF. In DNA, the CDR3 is TGTGCCAGCAGCTCTGGAAACACCATATATTTT.

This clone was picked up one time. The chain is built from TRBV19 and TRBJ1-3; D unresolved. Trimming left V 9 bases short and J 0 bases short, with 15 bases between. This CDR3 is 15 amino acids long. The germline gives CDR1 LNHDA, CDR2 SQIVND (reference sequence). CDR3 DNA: TGTGCCAGCCAACAAACAGACTTCTCTGGAAACACCATATATTTT. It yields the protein CASQQTDFSGNTIYF.

The CDR3 loop reads CASSKLLQNEQFF. Written as DNA, the CDR3 is TGTGCCAGCAGTAAGCTCCTGCAGAATGAGCAGTTCTTC. The chain recombines TRBV12-3 or TRBV12-4 with TRBJ2-1; no clear D. V was cut by 5 bases and J by 7 bases, with 12 bases left in between. The CDR3 is made up of 13 amino acids.

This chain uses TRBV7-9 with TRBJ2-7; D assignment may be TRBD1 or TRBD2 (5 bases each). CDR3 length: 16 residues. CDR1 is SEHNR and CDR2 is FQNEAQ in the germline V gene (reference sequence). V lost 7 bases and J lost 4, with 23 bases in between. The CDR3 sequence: CASTDSTGGGRYEQYF. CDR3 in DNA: TGTGCCAGCACCGACTCGACGGGTGGGGGACGGTACGAGCAGTACTTC. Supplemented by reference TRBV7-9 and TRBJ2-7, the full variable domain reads DTGVSQNPRHKITKRGQNVTFRCDPISEHNRLYWYRQTLGQGPEFLTYFQNEAQLEKSRLLSDRFSAERPKGSFSTLEIQRTEQGDSAMYLCASTDSTGGGRYEQYFGPGTRLTVT.

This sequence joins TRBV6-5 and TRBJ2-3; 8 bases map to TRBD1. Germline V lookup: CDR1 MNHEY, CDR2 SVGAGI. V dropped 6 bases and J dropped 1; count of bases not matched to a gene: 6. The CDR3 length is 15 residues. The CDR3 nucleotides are TGTGCCAGCAGGGACAGGGATAGGGGCACAGATACGCAGTATTTT. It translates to CASRDRDRGTDTQYF.

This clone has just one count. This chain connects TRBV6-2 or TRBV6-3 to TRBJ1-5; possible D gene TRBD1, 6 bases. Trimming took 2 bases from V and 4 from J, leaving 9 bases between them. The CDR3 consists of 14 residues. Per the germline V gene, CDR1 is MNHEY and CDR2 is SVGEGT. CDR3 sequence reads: CASSYPTGNQPQHF. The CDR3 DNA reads TGTGCCAGCAGTTACCCGACAGGAAATCAGCCCCAGCATTTT.

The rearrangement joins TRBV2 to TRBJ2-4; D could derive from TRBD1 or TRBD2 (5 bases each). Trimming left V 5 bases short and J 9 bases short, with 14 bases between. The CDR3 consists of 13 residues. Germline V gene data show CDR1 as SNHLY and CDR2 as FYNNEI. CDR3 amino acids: CASSRMGVSIQYF. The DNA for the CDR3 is TGTGCCAGCAGTCGGATGGGGGTGAGCATTCAGTACTTC.

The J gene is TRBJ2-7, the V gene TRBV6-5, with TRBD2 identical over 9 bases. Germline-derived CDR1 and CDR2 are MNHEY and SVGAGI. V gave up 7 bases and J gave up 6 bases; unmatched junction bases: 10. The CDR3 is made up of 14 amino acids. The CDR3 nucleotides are TGTGCCAGCACCTCGGCTGGGACTAGCAGCGAGCAGTACTTC. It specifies CASTSAGTSSEQYF.

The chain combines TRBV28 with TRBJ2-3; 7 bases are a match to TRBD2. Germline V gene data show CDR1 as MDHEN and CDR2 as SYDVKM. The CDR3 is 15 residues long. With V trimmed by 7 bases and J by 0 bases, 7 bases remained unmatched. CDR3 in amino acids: CASKRASGSTDTQYF. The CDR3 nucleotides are TGTGCCAGCAAGAGGGCTAGCGGAAGCACAGATACGCAGTATTTT.

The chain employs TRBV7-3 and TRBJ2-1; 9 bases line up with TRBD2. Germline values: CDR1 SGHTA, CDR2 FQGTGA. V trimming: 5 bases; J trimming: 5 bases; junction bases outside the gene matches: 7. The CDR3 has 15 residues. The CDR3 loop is CASSLVAGEHNEQFF. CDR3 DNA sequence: TGTGCCAGCAGCCTTGTAGCGGGAGAACACAATGAGCAGTTCTTC.

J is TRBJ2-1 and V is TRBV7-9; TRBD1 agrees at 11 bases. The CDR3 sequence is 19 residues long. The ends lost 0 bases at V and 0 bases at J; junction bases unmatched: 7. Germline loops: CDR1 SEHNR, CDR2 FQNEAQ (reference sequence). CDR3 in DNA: TGTGCCAGCAGCTTAGCGCACAGGACAGGGGGCACCTCCTACAATGAGCAGTTCTTC. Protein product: CASSLAHRTGGTSYNEQFF.

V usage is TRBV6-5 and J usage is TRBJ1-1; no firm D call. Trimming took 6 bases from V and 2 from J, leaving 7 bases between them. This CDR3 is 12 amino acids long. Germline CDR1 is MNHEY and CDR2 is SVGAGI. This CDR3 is CASSQFNTEAFF. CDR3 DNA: TGTGCCAGCAGCCAATTTAACACTGAAGCTTTCTTT.

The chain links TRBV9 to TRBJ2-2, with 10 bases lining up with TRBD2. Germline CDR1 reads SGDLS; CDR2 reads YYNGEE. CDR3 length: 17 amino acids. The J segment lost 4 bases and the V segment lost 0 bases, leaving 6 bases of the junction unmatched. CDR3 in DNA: TGTGCCAGCAGCGTAGATTTCCAGCGGGAGGGCACCGGGGAGCTGTTTTTT. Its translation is CASSVDFQREGTGELFF.

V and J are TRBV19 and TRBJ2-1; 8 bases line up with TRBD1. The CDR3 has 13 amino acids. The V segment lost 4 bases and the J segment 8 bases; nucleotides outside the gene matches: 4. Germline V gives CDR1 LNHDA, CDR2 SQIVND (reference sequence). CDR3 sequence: CASSRQGPDEQFF. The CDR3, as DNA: TGTGCCAGTAGTAGACAGGGGCCGGATGAGCAGTTCTTC.